These 3 T cell receptor beta chains originate from one sample sequenced in a study of identical twins. In TCRdb, the 5' RACE reads were re-called with MiXCR into one record per CDR3 protein. The repertoire has around 480,000 distinct CDR3 sequences, around 14% of them found once; the top ten carry roughly 0.5%. The sample also formed part of further work on yellow fever vaccine responses in identical twins.

The sequenced sample was CD4+ T cells sorted from blood. Every receptor here comes from a woman younger than 30 in good health.

This chain joins TRBV5-5 and TRBJ2-2; no definite D call. CDR1 and CDR2 from the germline V gene are SGHKS and YYEKEE (reference sequence). CDR3 size: 16 residues. The V end lost 4 bases, the J end lost 5 bases, and 18 bases lay between the germline ends. CDR3 DNA: TGTGCCAGCAGCCATTTCGCTAGTTCGAGGACCGGGGAGCTGTTTTTT. Protein: CASSHFASSRTGELFF.

The sample holds a few counts of this clonotype. The chain links TRBV15 to TRBJ1-1, with TRBD1 as a possible D gene (6 bases). This CDR3 is 15 amino acids long. Germline assignment: CDR1 LNHNV and CDR2 YYDKDF (reference sequence). V gave up 2 bases and J gave up 2 bases, with 12 bases separating them. The CDR3 DNA reads TGTGCCACCAGCAGACATGGGACATCCAACACTGAAGCTTTCTTT. Translated: CATSRHGTSNTEAFF.

This clonotype has ten or more counts. This sequence joins TRBV3-1 and TRBJ2-5, with 9 bases lining up with TRBD2. J lost 4 bases, V lost 6 bases, and 6 bases had no gene match. CDR3 size: 14 residues. From germline, CDR1 is LGHDT and CDR2 YNNKEL (reference sequence). The DNA of the CDR3 is TGTGCCAGCAGTCCCAGCGGGAGGATAGAGACCCAGTACTTC. Encoded protein: CASSPSGRIETQYF.